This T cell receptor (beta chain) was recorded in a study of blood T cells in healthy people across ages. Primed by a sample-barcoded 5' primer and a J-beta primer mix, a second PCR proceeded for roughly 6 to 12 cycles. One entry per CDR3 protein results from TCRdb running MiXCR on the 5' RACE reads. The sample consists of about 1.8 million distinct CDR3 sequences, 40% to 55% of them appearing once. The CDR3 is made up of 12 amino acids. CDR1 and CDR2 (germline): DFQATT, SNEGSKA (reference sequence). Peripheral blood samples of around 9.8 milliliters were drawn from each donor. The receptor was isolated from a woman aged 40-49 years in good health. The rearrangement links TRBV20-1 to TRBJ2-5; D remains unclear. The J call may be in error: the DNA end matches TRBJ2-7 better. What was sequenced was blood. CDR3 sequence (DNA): TGCAGTGCTAGAAGGCCCACCCACGAGCAGTACTTC. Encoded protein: CSARRPTHEQYF.